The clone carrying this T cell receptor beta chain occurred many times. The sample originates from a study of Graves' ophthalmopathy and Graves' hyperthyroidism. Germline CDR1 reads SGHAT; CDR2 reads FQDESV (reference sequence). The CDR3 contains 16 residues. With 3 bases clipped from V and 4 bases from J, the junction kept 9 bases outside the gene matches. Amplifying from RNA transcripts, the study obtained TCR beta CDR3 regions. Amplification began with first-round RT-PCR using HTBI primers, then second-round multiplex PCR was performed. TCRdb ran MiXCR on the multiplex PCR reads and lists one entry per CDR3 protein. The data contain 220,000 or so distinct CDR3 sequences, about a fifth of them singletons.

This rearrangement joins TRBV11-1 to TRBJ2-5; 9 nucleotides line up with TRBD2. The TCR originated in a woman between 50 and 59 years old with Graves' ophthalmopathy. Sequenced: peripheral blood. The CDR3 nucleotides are TGTGCCAGCAGCTTCCTTGCGGGAGGGTTGACAGAGACCCAGTACTTC. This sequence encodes CASSFLAGGLTETQYF. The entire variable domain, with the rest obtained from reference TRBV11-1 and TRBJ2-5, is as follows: EAEVAQSPRYKITEKSQAVAFWCDPISGHATLYWYRQILGQGPELLVQFQDESVVDDSQLPKDRFSAERLKGVDSTLKIQPAELGDSAMYLCASSFLAGGLTETQYFGPGTRLLVL.